This T cell receptor (beta chain) derives from a study of low-dose radiotherapy and immunotherapy resistance in tumors. As concerns this clonotype: A far larger clone is a single base away, which makes a read error likely.

cDNA synthesis used a TRAV/TRBV-specific primer set for both chains. With a constant-region primer and a V-primer adapter, TCRs were subjected to 20 PCR cycles of amplification. TCRdb itself ran the reads through MiXCR, one entry per CDR3 protein. The sample lists 64,000 or so distinct CDR3 sequences; about 25% were seen once. V shed 8 bases and J 4 bases; nucleotides not matched to a gene: 7. The CDR3 runs 16 residues. Looked up from germline, CDR1 is SGHRS and CDR2 is YFSETQ. This sample's time point: before trial treatment. The rearrangement uses TRBV5-1 and TRBJ2-1; TRBD2 matches at 15 bases. The TCR sequence derives from a male donor with rectosigmoid adenocarcinoma. The material was PBMCs, obtained before treatment. The CDR3 here is CARSQGLAGGYNEQFF. The CDR3 nucleotides are TGCGCCAGGAGCCAAGGACTAGCGGGGGGGTACAATGAGCAGTTCTTC.